The 32 T cell receptor beta chains below all came from one sample that was sequenced in a study of blood T cell repertoires in COVID-19. Sequencing used immunoSEQ multiplex PCR; TCRdb keeps in-frame clones, though not all of them. Of approximately 110,000 clones in the sample, approximately 84% were seen once. Sequencing was done on a sample of peripheral blood. Source of these receptors: a human donor in a cohort sampled during active COVID-19.

The V gene is TRBV5-1, the J gene TRBJ2-1, with 10 bases aligning to TRBD2. The length of the CDR3 is 15 residues. Germline CDR1 SGHRS, CDR2 YFSETQ. Trimming removed 0 bases from V and 7 bases from J; junction bases left unmatched: 4. CDR3 sequence: CASSLALAGVNEQFF. The CDR3 coding sequence is TGCGCCAGCAGCTTGGCCCTAGCGGGAGTAAATGAGCAGTTCTTC.

The chain employs TRBV2 and TRBJ2-1, with TRBD1 matching 9 bases. The J segment lost 7 bases and the V segment lost 10 bases, leaving 8 bases of the junction unmatched. The germline CDR1 and CDR2 sequences are SNHLY and FYNNEI. The CDR3 has 13 amino acids. CDR3 residues: CATQRDRANEQFF. CDR3 DNA sequence: TGTGCCACCCAGCGGGACAGGGCTAATGAGCAGTTCTTC.

The chain employs TRBV27 and TRBJ2-3, with D unresolved. The CDR3 has 13 amino acids. V was pared by 2 bases and J by 3 bases, with 6 bases between. The germline gives CDR1 MNHEY, CDR2 SMNVEV (reference sequence). CDR3 in amino acids: CASSLTVTDTQYF. For the CDR3, the DNA is TGTGCCAGCAGTTTAACAGTGACAGATACGCAGTATTTT.

About this clone itself: Other DNA sequences in the sample encode the same CDR3. The CDR3: CASSPGTGLYEQYF. The CDR3 coding sequence is TGTGCCAGCTCACCTGGGACAGGGTTGTACGAGCAGTACTTC. The rearrangement joins TRBV18 to TRBJ2-7, with 9 bases aligning to TRBD1. The CDR3 extends over 14 amino acids. The junction had 4 bases not matched to a gene; V was cut back by 3 bases and J by 4 bases. CDR1 KGHSH and CDR2 LQKENI come from the germline V gene.

For this clone: A read error may produce the germline difference seen at one junction end. The chain couples TRBV25-1 to TRBJ2-5, with a weak D call TRBD2 (5 bases). The germline CDR1 and CDR2 sequences are MGHDK and SYGVNS. This CDR3 spans 14 amino acids. The CDR3, as DNA: TGTGCCAGCAGTGAAAAAGGTCGGCTAGCCGGGTTGAACTTC. Its protein is CASSEKGRLAGLNF. The full variable domain, its missing parts supplied by reference TRBV25-1 and TRBJ2-5, is EADIYQTPRYLVIGTGKKITLECSQTMGHDKMYWYQQDPGMELHLIHYSYGVNSTEKGDLSSESTVSRIRTEHFPLTLESARPSHTSQYLCASSEKGRLAGLNFGPGTRLLVL.

The V and J genes are TRBV3-1 (or the pseudogene TRBV3-2) and TRBJ2-7; D perhaps matches TRBD2 (6 bases). V lost 0 bases and J lost 7, with 22 bases in between. The CDR3 loop spans 17 amino acids. The germline V gene has CDR1 LGHDT and CDR2 YNNKEL (reference sequence). The CDR3 spells CASSQDQWRGSSGEQYF. In DNA, the CDR3 is TGTGCCAGCAGCCAAGATCAGTGGCGGGGAAGTTCGGGAGAGCAGTACTTC.

This clone occurred a few times. The chain couples TRBV27 to TRBJ1-6, with D uncertain. Per germline, CDR1 MNHEY and CDR2 SMNVEV (reference sequence). There are 16 residues in the CDR3. The ends were cut back, 5 bases at V and 7 bases at J, with 18 bases in the middle. CDR3 DNA: TGTGCCAGCAGTCTTCGAGACGGAGGACCCAATTCACCCCTCCACTTT. Amino acids: CASSLRDGGPNSPLHF.

The chain has TRBV3-1 (or the pseudogene TRBV3-2) and TRBJ1-3; D possibly corresponds to TRBD1 (6 bases). V lost 3 bases, J lost 4 bases, and 13 bases lay in between. The CDR3 runs 15 residues. Germline CDR1 reads LGHDT; CDR2 reads YNNKEL (reference sequence). CDR3 amino acids: CASSQGAFYGNTIYF. DNA for the CDR3: TGTGCCAGCAGCCAGGGGGCGTTCTACGGAAACACCATATATTTT.

This chain joins TRBV4-2 and TRBJ1-2, with a possible D match to TRBD1 (5 bases). The V gene lost 1 base and the J gene lost 2 bases, with 5 bases spanning the gap. Per the germline V gene, CDR1 is LGHNA and CDR2 is YNFKEQ. The CDR3 length is 13 residues. CDR3 sequence (DNA): TGTGCCAGCAGCCAAGGACAGAACTATGGCTACACCTTC. It specifies CASSQGQNYGYTF.

The J gene is TRBJ2-5, the V gene TRBV7-9; 8 bases fit TRBD1. Trimming took 4 bases from V and 5 from J; bases not matched to a gene: 12. This CDR3 region has 16 residues. Per the germline V gene, CDR1 is SEHNR and CDR2 is FQNEAQ (reference sequence). The CDR3 region has the DNA TGTGCCAGCAGCTCTCCGAACAGGGGGATATTGGAGACCCAGTACTTC. Protein: CASSSPNRGILETQYF.

The CDR3 nucleotides are TGTGCCAGCAGTTACGAGAGCTATGGCTACACCTTC. Translating gives CASSYESYGYTF. The rearrangement uses TRBV6-2 or TRBV6-3 and TRBJ1-2; D gene uncertain. V was clipped by 2 bases and J by 4 bases, with 5 bases between them. Germline CDR1 and CDR2: MNHEY and SVGEGT. The CDR3 covers 12 residues.

The chain carries TRBV10-3 and TRBJ2-3, with 8 bases matching TRBD1. This CDR3 spans 16 amino acids. Germline lookup yields CDR1 ENHRY and CDR2 SYGVKD. Trimming cost V 4 bases and J 1 base; bases outside gene matches: 7. CDR3 nucleotides: TGTGCCATCAGTGGCAGTCAGGGGGCCGGCACAGATACGCAGTATTTT. It yields the protein CAISGSQGAGTDTQYF.

The chain recombines TRBV7-2 with TRBJ1-3; D gene uncertain. CDR3 size: 14 residues. Germline V gene lookup returns CDR1 SGHTA and CDR2 FQGNSA. V lost 4 bases and J lost 9, with 16 bases in between. The CDR3 reads CASSSQADGGTIYF. In nucleotides, the CDR3 is TGTGCCAGCAGCTCGCAAGCGGACGGAGGCACCATATATTTT.

This clone is labeled as medium-sized. The chain combines TRBV5-4 with TRBJ2-7; D is uncertain. This CDR3 contains 12 residues. V was pared by 4 bases and J by 7 bases, with 12 bases between. Germline lookup yields CDR1 SGHNT and CDR2 YYREEE (reference sequence). In DNA, the CDR3 is TGTGCCAGCAGCCGCAGACTGGATGAGCAGTACTTC. It is translated as CASSRRLDEQYF.

The chain uses TRBV19 and TRBJ1-2; D possibly corresponds to TRBD1 (5 bases). The CDR3 totals 16 residues. The germline V gene has CDR1 LNHDA and CDR2 SQIVND (reference sequence). V lost 3 bases to trimming and J lost 4 bases, with 18 bases between them. CDR3 residues: CASSMAPTALGYGYTF. The CDR3 region has the DNA TGTGCCAGTAGTATGGCTCCGACAGCCCTCGGCTATGGCTACACCTTC.

On this clone: Germline is not matched at one junction end, which may reflect a read error. This rearrangement joins TRBV24-1 to TRBJ2-2, with 7 bases that match TRBD2. From germline, CDR1 is KGHDR and CDR2 SFDVKD. This CDR3 has 18 amino acids. DNA for the CDR3: TGTGCCACCAGTGATCCCCCAGGTCGGAGCGGGAACGCCGGGGAGCTGTTTTTT. Translated: CATSDPPGRSGNAGELFF.

The chain has TRBV18 and TRBJ2-4; TRBD1 matches at 8 bases. J lost 3 bases, V lost 3 bases, and 10 bases had no gene match. Germline V lookup: CDR1 KGHSH, CDR2 LQKENI. The CDR3 is made up of 17 amino acids. CDR3 residues: CASSPIPRGLDKNIQYF. CDR3 coding DNA: TGTGCCAGCTCACCCATTCCCAGGGGGCTGGACAAAAACATTCAGTACTTC.

The chain uses TRBV10-3 and TRBJ2-7, with 8 nucleotides matching TRBD1. Germline V gene lookup returns CDR1 ENHRY and CDR2 SYGVKD. The ends lost 4 bases at V and 4 bases at J; junction bases unmatched: 3. The CDR3 has 13 amino acids. CDR3 in amino acids: CAISGTGTYEQYF. The CDR3 bases are TGTGCCATCAGTGGGACAGGGACGTACGAGCAGTACTTC.

The chain has TRBV5-1 and TRBJ2-5; 13 bases are a match to TRBD2. The J segment lost 2 bases and the V segment lost 4 bases, leaving 5 bases of the junction unmatched. The CDR3 covers 16 residues. Germline CDR1 is SGHRS and CDR2 is YFSETQ. DNA of the CDR3: TGCGCCAGCAGCCTCGGGACTAGCGGGGTACAAGAGACCCAGTACTTC. Protein: CASSLGTSGVQETQYF.

The chain combines TRBV7-6 with TRBJ2-1; perhaps TRBD1 as D (6 bases). Per the germline V gene, CDR1 is SGHVS and CDR2 is FNYEAQ. The CDR3 runs 15 residues. Trimming removed 1 base from V and 2 bases from J, with 9 bases in between. This CDR3 reads CASSLVRGTYNEQFF. The CDR3 DNA sequence: TGTGCCAGCAGCTTAGTCAGGGGAACCTACAATGAGCAGTTCTTC.

This clone has more than one count but fewer than ten. This chain connects TRBV11-1 to TRBJ2-3; TRBD2 matches 10 bases. From germline, CDR1 is SGHAT and CDR2 FQDESV (reference sequence). This CDR3 is 16 amino acids long. V gave up 4 bases and J gave up 2 bases; unmatched junction bases: 6. CDR3 sequence: CASSYGLAVDTDTQYF. CDR3 in DNA: TGTGCCAGCAGCTACGGACTAGCGGTCGACACAGATACGCAGTATTTT.

The chain has TRBV9 and TRBJ2-3; TRBD2 matches 10 bases. Trimming removed 4 bases from V and 1 base from J; junction bases left unmatched: 0. The CDR3 covers 14 residues. Germline V gives CDR1 SGDLS, CDR2 YYNGEE. CDR3 DNA sequence: TGTGCCAGCAGCCTAGCGGGAGGCACAGATACGCAGTATTTT. It codes for CASSLAGGTDTQYF. The full variable domain, with the rest looked up from reference TRBV9 and TRBJ2-3, is DSGVTQTPKHLITATGQRVTLRCSPRSGDLSVYWYQQSLDQGLQFLIQYYNGEERAKGNILERFSAQQFPDLHSELNLSSLELGDSALYFCASSLAGGTDTQYFGPGTRLTVL.

The chain carries TRBV6-6 and TRBJ2-1; 9 nucleotides align to TRBD1. CDR3 length: 14 residues. Germline V gives CDR1 MNHNY, CDR2 SVGAGI (reference sequence). With V trimmed by 5 bases and J by 7 bases, 6 bases remained unmatched. CDR3 in amino acids: CASSPGQGGNEQFF. CDR3 nucleotide sequence: TGTGCCAGCAGTCCGGGACAGGGTGGGAATGAGCAGTTCTTC.

The CDR3 region is CASSQDRLAVGQGEETQYF. The DNA for the CDR3 is TGCGCCAGCAGCCAAGACAGGCTCGCAGTCGGACAGGGGGAAGAGACCCAGTACTTC. The chain joins TRBV4-1 to TRBJ2-5; 10 bases line up with TRBD1. Germline V CDR1 and CDR2: MGHRA, YSYEKL. The CDR3 length is 19 residues. The V segment lost 0 bases and the J segment 3 bases; nucleotides outside the gene matches: 13.

The chain couples TRBV7-3 to TRBJ2-3; D remains ambiguous. From germline, CDR1 is SGHTA and CDR2 FQGTGA. V was clipped by 1 base and J by 6 bases, with 8 bases between them. The CDR3 loop spans 13 amino acids. This CDR3 is CASSLNYGDTQYF. The CDR3 coding sequence is TGTGCCAGCAGCTTAAACTACGGGGATACGCAGTATTTT.

This sequence joins TRBV19 and TRBJ1-1; tentative D call: TRBD1 (6 bases). This CDR3 spans 15 amino acids. V lost 4 bases to trimming and J lost 2 bases, with 14 bases between them. The germline gives CDR1 LNHDA, CDR2 SQIVND (reference sequence). CDR3 sequence: CASSTLGTLNTEAFF. CDR3 sequence (DNA): TGTGCCAGTAGTACCCTCGGGACACTTAACACTGAAGCTTTCTTT.

The chain has TRBV7-8 and TRBJ2-1; D might be TRBD1 (6 bases). The CDR3 runs to 15 residues. Germline loops: CDR1 SGHVS, CDR2 FQNEAQ. Trimming removed 4 bases at V and 0 bases at J, with 10 bases between. The CDR3 nucleotides are TGTGCCAGCAGCTGGGGGCCGGTCTCCTACAATGAGCAGTTCTTC. This gives the protein CASSWGPVSYNEQFF. The full variable domain, in which reference TRBV7-8 and TRBJ2-1 provide the parts outside the CDR3, is GAGVSQSPRYKVAKRGQDVALRCDPISGHVSLFWYQQALGQGPEFLTYFQNEAQLDKSGLPSDRFFAERPEGSVSTLKIQRTQQEDSAVYLCASSWGPVSYNEQFFGPGTRLTVL.

This chain connects TRBV27 to TRBJ1-2; 7 bases map to TRBD1. The CDR3 loop spans 16 amino acids. In germline, CDR1 is MNHEY, CDR2 SMNVEV (reference sequence). J was trimmed by 5 bases and V by 8 bases; bases with no gene match: 17. In DNA form, the CDR3 reads TGTGCCAGCGCATTACAAACGAAGACAGGGCGTTATGGCTACACCTTC. Translating it yields CASALQTKTGRYGYTF.

The CDR3 loop is CASSIGGLASTGELFF. CDR3 in DNA: TGTGCCAGTAGTATAGGTGGACTAGCCAGCACCGGGGAGCTGTTTTTT. The rearrangement links TRBV19 to TRBJ2-2, with 8 nucleotides matching TRBD2. This CDR3 is 16 amino acids long. The V gene end was trimmed by 1 base and the J gene end by 4 bases; junction bases not matched to a gene: 5. The germline CDR1 and CDR2 sequences are LNHDA and SQIVND (reference sequence). The full variable domain, with the rest looked up from reference TRBV19 and TRBJ2-2, is DGGITQSPKYLFRKEGQNVTLSCEQNLNHDAMYWYRQDPGQGLRLIYYSQIVNDFQKGDIAEGYSVSREKKESFPLTVTSAQKNPTAFYLCASSIGGLASTGELFFGEGSRLTVL.

In its sample, this clone was seen a few times. The rearrangement uses TRBV9 and TRBJ2-1; 9 positions match TRBD1. V was pared by 5 bases and J by 6 bases, with 3 bases of the junction left unmatched. Germline V gene lookup returns CDR1 SGDLS and CDR2 YYNGEE. This CDR3 has 13 residues. The CDR3 DNA reads TGTGCCAGCAGGCCGACAGGGGGCAATGAGCAGTTCTTC. As protein: CASRPTGGNEQFF.

The V and J genes are TRBV5-4 and TRBJ2-3; D may be TRBD2 (5 bases). The CDR3 spans 13 residues. V was shortened by 0 bases and J by 4 bases, with 6 bases between the two germline ends. Germline V CDR1 and CDR2: SGHNT, YYREEE (reference sequence). In nucleotides, the CDR3 is TGTGCCAGCAGCTTGGGAGGGCCAGATACGCAGTATTTT. Protein: CASSLGGPDTQYF.

The V gene is TRBV4-1, the J gene TRBJ2-5, with D possibly being TRBD1 (5 bases). The V and J ends lost 0 bases and 5 bases respectively, with 10 bases between them. CDR3 length: 14 residues. The germline V gene encodes CDR1 MGHRA and CDR2 YSYEKL. The CDR3 DNA sequence: TGCGCCAGCAGCCAAGAGGGCAGGGCGGAGACCCAGTACTTC. Amino acids: CASSQEGRAETQYF.